This TCR beta chain comes out of a study of Graves' ophthalmopathy and Graves' hyperthyroidism. Amplified TCR beta CDR3 regions were obtained using RNA transcripts as template. RT-PCR in the first round used HTBI primers; a second-round multiplex PCR followed. TCRdb called the multiplex PCR reads again in MiXCR, with one record for every CDR3 protein. The data hold 400,000 to 450,000 distinct CDR3 sequences, with about 21% observed a single time. This clonotype was detected ten times or more. Trimming took 0 bases from V and 1 from J, leaving 3 bases between them. This CDR3 region has 13 residues. Per germline, CDR1 LNHDA and CDR2 SQIVND (reference sequence).

Sequencing used peripheral blood. This receptor was identified in a young woman with stable Graves' hyperthyroidism. The chain carries TRBV19 and TRBJ2-5; D unclear. CDR3 sequence (DNA): TGTGCCAGTAGTATAGACCGCCAAGAGACCCAGTACTTC. It codes for CASSIDRQETQYF.